The 9 T cell receptor beta chains below were found in one sample sequenced in a study of post-analysis software for immune sequencing data. Study results and caveats: Included in a set of five TRBV segments more frequent in patients than controls were TRBV5-6, TRBV5-1 and TRBV20-1.

The TCR beta cDNA libraries contained unique molecular identifiers. Each CDR3 protein gets one entry after TCRdb re-called the PCR reads with MiXCR. The sample has about 820,000 distinct CDR3 sequences; roughly half are singletons. Antigens of these TCRs are unknown. Sequencing was done on a sample of blood. The source of these receptors is a girl aged 5-17 years with multiple sclerosis.

The J gene is TRBJ2-1, the V gene TRBV4-1; 7 nucleotides agree with TRBD1. After removal of 3 bases from V and 5 bases from J, the junction contained 7 bases not matched to a gene. CDR1 MGHRA and CDR2 YSYEKL come from the germline V gene. The CDR3 loop spans 15 amino acids. CDR3 amino acids: CASSQDDRDDNEQFF. CDR3 DNA sequence: TGCGCCAGCAGCCAGGATGACAGGGATGACAATGAGCAGTTCTTC.

Note on this clonotype: Because the CDR3's place on the DNA is in doubt, the DNA is left out and the CDR3 is given as listed by TCRdb. This chain uses TRBV21-1 with TRBJ1-1; the table's D gene call, TRBD1, was not cross checked with the DNA. TRBV21-1 is a recognized pseudogene. From its first to its last residue, the CDR3 has 15 amino acids. CDR3 in amino acids: CASSKVGQGNTEAFF.

The chain recombines TRBV29-1 with TRBJ1-5, with D perhaps matching TRBD1 (6 bases). From germline, CDR1 is SQVTM and CDR2 ANQGSEA. The CDR3 has 14 residues. V was cut by 4 bases and J by 3 bases, with 13 bases left in between. The CDR3 DNA is TGCAGCGTTGTTTCGGACAGCCACAATCAGCCCCAGCATTTT. It encodes CSVVSDSHNQPQHF. Supplemented by reference TRBV29-1 and TRBJ1-5, the full variable domain reads SAVISQKPSRDICQRGTSLTIQCQVDSQVTMMFWYRQQPGQSLTLIATANQGSEATYESGFVIDKFPISRPNLTFSTLTVSNMSPEDSSIYLCSVVSDSHNQPQHFGDGTRLSIL.

This clonotype was observed a few times. J is TRBJ2-1 and V is TRBV20-1; no definite D call. The CDR3 loop spans 12 amino acids. V lost 3 bases and J lost 9, with 12 bases in between. CDR1 is DFQATT, CDR2 SNEGSKA, per germline (reference sequence). The CDR3 loop reads CSARFGSGEQFF. DNA of the CDR3: TGCAGTGCTAGGTTCGGGTCAGGTGAGCAGTTCTTC.

The chain has TRBV19 and TRBJ2-3, with D possibly being TRBD1 (5 bases). The CDR3 totals 13 residues. The germline gives CDR1 LNHDA, CDR2 SQIVND (reference sequence). V was trimmed by 3 bases and J by 10 bases, leaving 14 bases between them. CDR3 sequence reads: CASSIPDTPAQYF. DNA of the CDR3: TGTGCCAGTAGTATCCCGGACACCCCCGCGCAGTATTTT.

The chain couples TRBV18 to TRBJ2-5; 9 nucleotides line up with TRBD1. The J segment lost 5 bases and the V segment lost 1 base, leaving 8 bases of the junction unmatched. Germline V gene data show CDR1 as KGHSH and CDR2 as LQKENI. The CDR3 length is 16 residues. The CDR3 region is CASSPRGDRVIETQYF. In DNA form, the CDR3 reads TGTGCCAGCTCACCACGCGGGGACAGGGTTATTGAGACCCAGTACTTC.

J is TRBJ2-1 and V is TRBV29-1; 10 bases match TRBD2. This CDR3 has 17 residues. CDR1 SQVTM and CDR2 ANQGSEA come from the germline V gene. The junction had 11 bases not matched to a gene; V was cut back by 6 bases and J by 0 bases. Here the CDR3 DNA reads TGCAGCGTAGGGGCTACACCTAGCGGGAGCTCCTACAATGAGCAGTTCTTC. Translated, it gives CSVGATPSGSSYNEQFF.

This clonotype was seen once. The J gene is TRBJ1-1, the V gene TRBV5-5; D not resolved. Trimming shortened V by 3 bases and J by 1 base, and 16 bases separated the two germline ends. The length of the CDR3 is 16 residues. Germline V gene lookup returns CDR1 SGHKS and CDR2 YYEKEE (reference sequence). The CDR3 DNA reads TGTGCCAGCAGCTCCAAGCCCGGGGTTGGGAACACTGAAGCTTTCTTT. This translates into CASSSKPGVGNTEAFF.

The V call is TRBV29-1, the J call TRBJ2-2, with TRBD2 identical over 8 bases. This CDR3 comprises 16 residues. The J segment lost 2 bases and the V segment lost 2 bases, leaving 7 bases of the junction unmatched. CDR1 and CDR2 from the germline V gene are SQVTM and ANQGSEA. The CDR3 region is CSVEPTSGVNTGELFF. CDR3 in DNA: TGCAGCGTTGAACCAACTAGCGGAGTTAACACCGGGGAGCTGTTTTTT.